This entry describes one T cell receptor beta chain. What it binds is not known. In the CD4+ fraction, cells were divided into CD45RA+ naive and CD45RA-negative memory subsets. This record comes from a study of shared clonotypes between healthy human individuals. Regarding the study as a whole: Memory subsets generally showed smaller estimated richness than naive subsets did. Sharing across four donors was highest in naive CD4 (approximately 5%) and lowest in memory CD8 (approximately 0.4%). Non-shared clonotypes showed lower generation probabilities than clonotypes common to all four donors.

The ends lost 2 bases at V and 12 bases at J; junction bases unmatched: 11. CDR3 length equals 15 residues. Per germline, CDR1 SGHDN and CDR2 FVKESK. Method: immunoSEQ multiplex PCR; TCRdb's copy keeps in-frame clones and lacks some. The sample consists of 2 million to 3 million clones, roughly 93% of them appearing once. The V and J genes are TRBV14 and TRBJ2-1, with 9 bases that match TRBD1. Sequencing was done on a sample of naive CD4+ T cells from PBMCs. As for subset: CD45RA+ positively selected. This receptor was identified in a man between 18 and 35 years old in good health. Some clones in this sample may be carry-over from other donors' samples. CDR3 nucleotide sequence: TGTGCCAGCAGCCAACCGGGACAGGGATCGTTTGGGCAGTTCTTC. This sequence encodes CASSQPGQGSFGQFF. Full variable domain (outside the CDR3, taken from reference TRBV14 and TRBJ2-1): EAGVTQFPSHSVIEKGQTVTLRCDPISGHDNLYWYRRVMGKEIKFLLHFVKESKQDESGMPNNRFLAERTGGTYSTLKVQPAELEDSGVYFCASSQPGQGSFGQFFGPGTRLTVL.